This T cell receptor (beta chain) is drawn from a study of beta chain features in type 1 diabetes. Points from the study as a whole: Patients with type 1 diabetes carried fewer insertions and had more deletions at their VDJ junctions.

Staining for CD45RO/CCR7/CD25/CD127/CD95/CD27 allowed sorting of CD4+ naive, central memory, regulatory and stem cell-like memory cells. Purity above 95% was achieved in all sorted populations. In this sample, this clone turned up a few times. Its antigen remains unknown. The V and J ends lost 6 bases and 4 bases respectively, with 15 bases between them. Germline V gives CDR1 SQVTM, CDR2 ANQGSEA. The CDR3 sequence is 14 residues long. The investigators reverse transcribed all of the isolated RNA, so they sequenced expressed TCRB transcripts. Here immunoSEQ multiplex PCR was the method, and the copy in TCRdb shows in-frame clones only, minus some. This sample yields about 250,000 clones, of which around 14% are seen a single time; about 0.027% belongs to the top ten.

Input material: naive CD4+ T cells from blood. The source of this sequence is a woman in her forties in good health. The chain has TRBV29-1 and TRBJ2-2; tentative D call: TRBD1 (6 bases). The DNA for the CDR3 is TGCAGCGTCTCGAATTTACAGGGCACCGGGGAGCTGTTTTTT. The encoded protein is CSVSNLQGTGELFF.